This T cell receptor beta chain stems from a study of beta chain features in type 1 diabetes. All of the isolated RNA was reverse transcribed, so expressed TCRB transcripts were sequenced. Clones were read by immunoSEQ multiplex PCR, and TCRdb kept only the in-frame ones, dropping some. The sample yields under 6,500 clones, around 75% seen once. There was one heparinised blood draw per donor, averaging around 100 mL. This CDR3 comprises 17 residues. The V gene lost 0 bases and the J gene lost 0 bases, with 9 bases spanning the gap. Germline V gives CDR1 MGHRA, CDR2 YSYEKL. There are a few counts of this clone.

The TCR sequence derives from a man aged 18-30 years in good health. The sequenced sample consisted of Tregs from blood. This chain connects TRBV4-1 to TRBJ2-6; D is unresolved. Here the CDR3 reads CASSQDAAASGANVLTF. The CDR3 DNA follows: TGCGCCAGCAGCCAAGATGCGGCAGCCTCTGGGGCCAACGTCCTGACTTTC.